This T cell receptor (beta chain) was observed in a study of cytomegalovirus exposure and HLA in healthy donors. Study-level information: Approximately 85 million unique TCRs from HLA-typed donors were held in an early data release.

PCR used 60 Vbeta primers and 13 Jbeta primers. Profiled with immunoSEQ multiplex PCR; TCRdb holds only in-frame clones, not every one. This table has tens of thousands of clones, around two thirds appearing once. This CDR3 is built from 14 residues. Germline-derived CDR1 and CDR2 are MNHNY and SVGAGI (reference sequence). The V and J ends lost 7 bases and 2 bases, in that order; junction bases with no gene match: 8. Note on this clone: Its antigen is as yet unknown.

Notes on the study in general: Presence/absence analyses assumed roughly uniform sequencing depth across donors. Sequencing likely caused a cluster of highly shared sequence variants. Cytomegalovirus association was listed for 164 TCR beta chains.

The source of this sequence is a man aged 60 to 75 in good health and CMV-seropositive. This chain connects TRBV6-6 to TRBJ2-7; 7 nucleotides match TRBD2. Sequenced input: PBMCs. The CDR3 protein is CASTLAGSTYEQYF. CDR3 DNA sequence: TGTGCCAGCACCTTAGCGGGCTCGACCTACGAGCAGTACTTC.